This TCR beta chain was identified in a study of control samples from healthy donors and cancer patients (dated by TCRdb to 2018 to 2021). To prepare the library, the immunoSEQ multiplex PCR assay was applied. TCRdb limited this immuneACCESS table to in-frame rearrangements with V and J called. A share of clones is missing; checked studies link under half to unresolved V genes, and the rest is unexplained. The sample table holds a few hundred thousand clones, of which more than 80% were seen once. The leading ten clones occupy over 5.5% of the sample. The germline V gene gives CDR1 as SGHTA and CDR2 as FQGTGA. Relative to germline, V is missing 5 bases and J is missing 2 bases, with 5 bases of the junction outside any gene match. From the cysteine through the phenylalanine, the CDR3 covers 16 amino acids. Only the CDR3 region is kept as DNA, spanning 48 bases read in frame from base 1. Comments on this clone: The antigen this receptor binds is unknown. No base qualities exist here, and no much larger clone lies one base off it.

The receptor chain draws on TRBV7-3 and TRBJ2-6, with 8 junctional bases fitting TRBD1. The sequenced sample was PBMCs. The source is a man aged 40-49 years with head and neck cancer. The CDR3 region has the sequence CASSTSGGAGANVLTF. The base sequence is TGTGCCAGCAGCACCTCAGGGGGCGCTGGGGCCAACGTCCTGACTTTC.